These T cell receptor beta chains were read from a single sample in a study of blood T cell repertoires in COVID-19. The data were produced by immunoSEQ multiplex PCR, yet TCRdb's version contains in-frame clones alone and is incomplete. The sample lists nearly 300,000 clones, roughly nine tenths occurring once. The sequenced sample consisted of PBMCs or T cells enriched from blood (not recorded which). Every receptor here comes from a woman in her fifties or sixties who had been exposed to COVID-19. Both conserved end residues are part of each CDR3. Fields, in order: CDR3 protein, CDR3 DNA, D gene, clone size, J gene, V gene, CDR3 length. D genes are given only for firm matches. Rows may omit the clone size; those that give it use once, few, many or a size class.

CDR3: CASSIGTDFPLYGYTF
DNA: TGTGCCAGTAGTATAGGGACTGACTTCCCCCTCTATGGCTACACCTTC
D: -
size: -
J: TRBJ1-2
V: TRBV19
length: 16

CDR3: CASGLAEHNEQFF
DNA: TGTGCCAGCGGATTGGCGGAGCACAATGAGCAGTTCTTC
D: -
size: -
J: TRBJ2-1
V: TRBV12-3/TRBV12-4
length: 13

CDR3: CASSPGRTYEQYF
DNA: TGTGCCAGCTCACCTGGCAGAACCTACGAGCAGTACTTC
D: -
size: -
J: TRBJ2-7
V: TRBV18
length: 13

CDR3: CASSIGGHGQPQHF
DNA: TGTGCCAGTAGTATAGGGGGGCACGGTCAGCCCCAGCATTTT
D: -
size: -
J: TRBJ1-5
V: TRBV19
length: 14

CDR3: CASGRDISYNSPLHF
DNA: TGTGCCAGCGGCCGGGACATTTCCTATAATTCACCCCTCCACTTT
D: -
size: -
J: TRBJ1-6
V: TRBV27
length: 15

CDR3: CASSQGGRETQYF
DNA: TGTGCCAGCAGCCAGGGGGGCCGGGAGACCCAGTACTTC
D: -
size: -
J: TRBJ2-5
V: TRBV28
length: 13

CDR3: CASSLAGGNYNEQFF
DNA: TGTGCCAGCAGTTTAGCGGGGGGTAACTACAATGAGCAGTTCTTC
D: TRBD2
size: -
J: TRBJ2-1
V: TRBV27
length: 15

CDR3: CASSPLRLTGDPLNQPQHF
DNA: TGTGCCAGCAGTCCCCTCCGGCTGACAGGGGATCCCTTAAATCAGCCCCAGCATTTT
D: TRBD1
size: -
J: TRBJ1-5
V: TRBV6-6
length: 19

CDR3: CASSQGDRGGGANVLTF
DNA: TGTGCCAGCAGCCAAGGGGACAGGGGCGGTGGGGCCAACGTCCTGACTTTC
D: TRBD1
size: -
J: TRBJ2-6
V: TRBV3-1/TRBV3-2
length: 17

CDR3: CASSPQVQINTGELFF
DNA: TGTGCCAGCAGCCCACAGGTCCAGATTAACACCGGGGAGCTGTTTTTT
D: -
size: -
J: TRBJ2-2
V: TRBV7-8
length: 16

CDR3: CASSPGTSGEAGELFF
DNA: TGCGCCAGCAGCCCGGGGACTAGCGGGGAAGCCGGGGAGCTGTTTTTT
D: TRBD2
size: -
J: TRBJ2-2
V: TRBV5-1
length: 16

CDR3: CASRGRGGDGNQPQHF
DNA: TGTGCCAGCAGAGGCAGAGGGGGAGACGGCAATCAGCCCCAGCATTTT
D: -
size: -
J: TRBJ1-5
V: TRBV2
length: 16

CDR3: CASSLRQGASYEQYF
DNA: TGTGCCAGTAGCTTACGACAGGGAGCTTCCTACGAGCAGTACTTC
D: TRBD1
size: -
J: TRBJ2-7
V: TRBV19
length: 15

CDR3: CSASGTSGVRDTQYF
DNA: TGCAGTGCTAGTGGGACTAGCGGGGTGCGAGATACGCAGTATTTT
D: TRBD2
size: -
J: TRBJ2-3
V: TRBV20-1
length: 15

CDR3: CASSLGGQGTYGYTF
DNA: TGTGCCAGTAGTCTGGGCGGCCAGGGCACCTATGGCTACACCTTC
D: -
size: -
J: TRBJ1-2
V: TRBV19
length: 15

CDR3: CASRIQLPSSYNSPLHF
DNA: TGTGCCAGCAGAATACAGCTTCCGAGCTCCTATAATTCACCCCTCCACTTT
D: -
size: -
J: TRBJ1-6
V: TRBV28
length: 17

CDR3: CASLPDSIYGYTF
DNA: TGTGCCAGCCTACCCGACAGTATATATGGCTACACCTTC
D: -
size: -
J: TRBJ1-2
V: TRBV28
length: 13

CDR3: CASSVGGVETEAFF
DNA: TGTGCCAGCAGCGTAGGGGGGGTCGAGACTGAAGCTTTCTTT
D: -
size: -
J: TRBJ1-1
V: TRBV9
length: 14

CDR3: CASSLESRVNTEAFF
DNA: TGCGCCAGCAGCTTGGAGTCCAGGGTGAACACTGAAGCTTTCTTT
D: -
size: -
J: TRBJ1-1
V: TRBV5-1
length: 15

CDR3: CASTHTVSNTGELFF
DNA: TGCGCCAGCACCCATACAGTTTCGAACACCGGGGAGCTGTTTTTT
D: -
size: -
J: TRBJ2-2
V: TRBV5-1
length: 15

CDR3: CASSKGASGNTIYF
DNA: TGCGCCAGCAGCAAGGGGGCATCTGGAAACACCATATATTTT
D: TRBD1
size: -
J: TRBJ1-3
V: TRBV5-1
length: 14

CDR3: CANSRQTGINTGELFF
DNA: TGCGCCAACAGCCGACAAACAGGGATTAACACCGGGGAGCTGTTTTTT
D: -
size: -
J: TRBJ2-2
V: TRBV4-1
length: 16

CDR3: CAWSGVIWRGNTEAFF
DNA: TGTGCCTGGAGTGGGGTGATTTGGAGGGGGAACACTGAAGCTTTCTTT
D: -
size: -
J: TRBJ1-1
V: TRBV30
length: 16

CDR3: CASSLSGDEAFF
DNA: TGTGCCAGCAGCTTATCGGGGGATGAAGCTTTCTTT
D: -
size: -
J: TRBJ1-1
V: TRBV11-2
length: 12

CDR3: CASSLRGYRDQPQHF
DNA: TGTGCCAGCAGCTTACGGGGATACAGGGATCAGCCCCAGCATTTT
D: -
size: -
J: TRBJ1-5
V: TRBV7-8
length: 15

CDR3: CASSDTGGIGEQFF
DNA: TGTGCCAGCAGTGATACAGGGGGCATTGGTGAGCAGTTCTTC
D: TRBD1
size: -
J: TRBJ2-1
V: TRBV6-1
length: 14

CDR3: CASISGPNEKLFF
DNA: TGTGCCAGCATCTCAGGGCCTAATGAAAAACTGTTTTTT
D: -
size: -
J: TRBJ1-4
V: TRBV3-1/TRBV3-2
length: 13

CDR3: CASSQQGAEGNTIYF
DNA: TGCGCCAGCAGCCAGCAGGGGGCCGAAGGAAACACCATATATTTT
D: TRBD1
size: -
J: TRBJ1-3
V: TRBV4-1
length: 15

CDR3: CASSQVDAGISPLHF
DNA: TGTGCCAGCAGCCAAGTCGACGCCGGGATTTCACCCCTCCACTTT
D: -
size: -
J: TRBJ1-6
V: TRBV4-2
length: 15

CDR3: CSARQAYGYTF
DNA: TGCAGTGCTAGACAGGCGTATGGCTACACCTTC
D: -
size: -
J: TRBJ1-2
V: TRBV20-1
length: 11

CDR3: CASSQEQGGVGYTF
DNA: TGTGCCAGCAGCCAAGAACAGGGGGGAGTAGGCTACACCTTC
D: TRBD1
size: once
J: TRBJ1-2
V: TRBV4-2
length: 14

CDR3: CASSPLAQETQYF
DNA: TGTGCCAGCAGTCCTCTAGCTCAAGAGACCCAGTACTTC
D: -
size: -
J: TRBJ2-5
V: TRBV7-2
length: 13

CDR3: CASRQQGSYEQYF
DNA: TGTGCCAGCCGTCAACAGGGGAGCTACGAGCAGTACTTC
D: TRBD1
size: -
J: TRBJ2-7
V: TRBV14
length: 13

CDR3: CATSRDRTGGQPQHF
DNA: TGTGCCACCAGCAGAGACCGAACAGGGGGTCAGCCCCAGCATTTT
D: TRBD1
size: -
J: TRBJ1-5
V: TRBV15
length: 15

CDR3: CASSQKTGSTNEKLFF
DNA: TGTGCCAGCAGCCAGAAGACAGGATCAACTAATGAAAAACTGTTTTTT
D: -
size: -
J: TRBJ1-4
V: TRBV5-4
length: 16

CDR3: CASRTSDNVYTEAFF
DNA: TGTGCCAGTAGAACCAGTGACAATGTATACACTGAAGCTTTCTTT
D: -
size: -
J: TRBJ1-1
V: TRBV19
length: 15

CDR3: CASSPGNQPQHF
DNA: TGTGCCAGCAGTCCAGGTAATCAGCCCCAGCATTTT
D: -
size: -
J: TRBJ1-5
V: TRBV28
length: 12

CDR3: CASSSNGGPGYGYTF
DNA: TGTGCCAGCAGCTCTAACGGAGGCCCGGGGTATGGCTACACCTTC
D: -
size: -
J: TRBJ1-2
V: TRBV7-2
length: 15

CDR3: CAWSVEWVRDYGYTF
DNA: TGTGCCTGGAGTGTAGAGTGGGTGCGGGACTATGGCTACACCTTC
D: -
size: -
J: TRBJ1-2
V: TRBV30
length: 15

CDR3: CASSLVDREGTEAFF
DNA: TGCGCCAGCAGCTTGGTGGACAGGGAGGGCACTGAAGCTTTCTTT
D: TRBD1
size: -
J: TRBJ1-1
V: TRBV5-1
length: 15

CDR3: CASSKGGTGGDRANETQYF
DNA: TGTGCCAGCAGCAAAGGCGGGACAGGGGGCGACAGGGCCAACGAGACCCAGTACTTC
D: -
size: -
J: TRBJ2-5
V: TRBV21-1
length: 19

CDR3: CASSQPTALNTEAFF
DNA: TGTGCCAGCAGCCAACCGACAGCTTTAAACACTGAAGCTTTCTTT
D: -
size: -
J: TRBJ1-1
V: TRBV3-1/TRBV3-2
length: 15

CDR3: CASISYSGNTIYF
DNA: TGTGCCAGTATTTCGTACTCTGGAAACACCATATATTTT
D: -
size: -
J: TRBJ1-3
V: TRBV19
length: 13

CDR3: CASSHRDRAATNEKLFF
DNA: TGTGCCAGCAGTCACCGGGACAGGGCCGCAACTAATGAAAAACTGTTTTTT
D: -
size: -
J: TRBJ1-4
V: TRBV21-1
length: 17

CDR3: CASSQSEGLTMGNTIYF
DNA: TGTGCCAGCAGCCAATCGGAGGGGTTGACGATGGGAAACACCATATATTTT
D: -
size: -
J: TRBJ1-3
V: TRBV3-1/TRBV3-2
length: 17

CDR3: CATRRQGNYGYTF
DNA: TGTGCCACCCGGCGGCAGGGGAACTATGGCTACACCTTC
D: -
size: -
J: TRBJ1-2
V: TRBV5-6
length: 13

CDR3: CAWSHNTEAFF
DNA: TGTGCCTGGAGTCATAACACTGAAGCTTTCTTT
D: -
size: -
J: TRBJ1-1
V: TRBV30
length: 11

CDR3: CASSEPGQGTYEQYF
DNA: TGTGCCAGCAGTGAACCGGGACAGGGGACCTACGAGCAGTACTTC
D: TRBD1
size: once
J: TRBJ2-7
V: TRBV6-1
length: 15

CDR3: CAHQRGTGELFF
DNA: TGTGCCCACCAGCGAGGGACCGGGGAGCTGTTTTTT
D: -
size: -
J: TRBJ2-2
V: TRBV28
length: 12

CDR3: CASSSGQGNTEAFF
DNA: TGTGCCAGCAGCTCCGGACAGGGGAACACTGAAGCTTTCTTT
D: TRBD1
size: few
J: TRBJ1-1
V: TRBV5-4
length: 14

CDR3: CAWSVGAYQETQYF
DNA: TGTGCCTGGAGTGTAGGGGCATACCAAGAGACCCAGTACTTC
D: -
size: -
J: TRBJ2-5
V: TRBV30
length: 14